This T cell receptor beta chain is drawn from a study of T cell responses to AZD1222 COVID-19 vaccine. Whole-study findings and limits: Targets within unmutated variant regions were reportedly found for nearly half of spike-specific TCRs. Without day 14 samples, only post-peak T cell repertoires were studied.

As for this clone: What it binds is unknown.

Repertoires were generated with immunoSEQ multiplex PCR, while TCRdb's copy carries only in-frame clones and drops some. The data show tens of thousands of clones, roughly 93% seen once. Trimming removed 2 bases from V and 9 bases from J, with 20 bases in between. The CDR3 is 14 amino acids. The germline CDR1 and CDR2 sequences are GTSNPN and SVGIG (reference sequence). This sequence joins TRBV30 and TRBJ2-7; TRBD1 might be the D (6 bases). The clonotype was recovered from an adult in good health. The sample consisted of peripheral blood, taken on day 0 of AZD1222 vaccination. The CDR3 loop is CAWSSRQGLGGQYF. As DNA, the CDR3 is TGTGCCTGGAGTTCACGGCAGGGGCTGGGTGGGCAGTACTTC.